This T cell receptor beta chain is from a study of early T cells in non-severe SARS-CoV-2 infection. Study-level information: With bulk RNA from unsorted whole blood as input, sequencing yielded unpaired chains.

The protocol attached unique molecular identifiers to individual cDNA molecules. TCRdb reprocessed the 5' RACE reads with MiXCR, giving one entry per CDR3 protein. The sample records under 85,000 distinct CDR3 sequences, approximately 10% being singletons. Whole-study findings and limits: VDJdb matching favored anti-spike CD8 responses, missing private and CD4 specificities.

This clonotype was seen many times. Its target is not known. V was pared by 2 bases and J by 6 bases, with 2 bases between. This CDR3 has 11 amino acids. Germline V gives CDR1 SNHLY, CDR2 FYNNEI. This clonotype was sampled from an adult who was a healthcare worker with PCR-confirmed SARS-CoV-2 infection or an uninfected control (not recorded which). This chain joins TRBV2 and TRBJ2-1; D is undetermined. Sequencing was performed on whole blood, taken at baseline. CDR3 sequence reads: CASSESNEQFF. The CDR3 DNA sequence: TGTGCCAGCAGTGAATCCAATGAGCAGTTCTTC.